The rows below give T cell receptor beta chains drawn from one sample of a study of identical twins. TCRdb fed the 5' RACE reads into MiXCR, producing one record per CDR3 protein. The repertoire has hundreds of thousands of distinct CDR3 sequences, about 12% of them found once; the top ten carry around 1.5%. The sample was also reused in another study, on yellow fever vaccine responses in identical twins.

The sequencing sample was made of PBMCs. Receptors originate from a woman between 18 and 29 years old in good health. Both conserved end residues are part of each CDR3. D genes are given only for firm matches. The size of a clone is reported for some rows only, either as once, few or many, or as a class for expanded clones.

d_gene | j_gene | abundance | v_gene | CDR3nt | CDR3aa
- | TRBJ2-1 | many | TRBV5-1 | TGCGCCAGCAGCTTCGTAGGTAATGAGCAGTTCTTC | CASSFVGNEQFF
- | TRBJ2-1 | - | TRBV7-9 | TGTGCCAGCACCCTACCCGCTGGCAATGAGCAGTTCTTC | CASTLPAGNEQFF
TRBD1 | TRBJ2-2 | - | TRBV20-1 | TGCAGTGCTAAGGGACAGGGTGGCACCGGGGAGCTGTTTTTT | CSAKGQGGTGELFF
- | TRBJ2-3 | - | TRBV12-3/TRBV12-4 | TGTGCCAGCAGTCGACTTCTCACCCGCACAGATACGCAGTATTTT | CASSRLLTRTDTQYF
- | TRBJ1-5 | few | TRBV12-3/TRBV12-4 | TGTGCCAGCAGTCCCTCCGGGGCCCAGCAACATTTT | CASSPSGAQQHF
- | TRBJ1-2 | few | TRBV4-1 | TGCGCCAGCAGCCCCCGGCGGGGCCTCTATGGCTACACCTTC | CASSPRRGLYGYTF
- | TRBJ2-3 | - | TRBV10-3 | TGTGCCATCACCCCAGGGACACTCAGCACAGATACGCAGTATTTT | CAITPGTLSTDTQYF
TRBD2 | TRBJ2-1 | few | TRBV6-2/TRBV6-3 | TGTGCCAGCAGTTTCGCCGGGACTAGAAGTGAGCAGTTCTTC | CASSFAGTRSEQFF
- | TRBJ1-1 | - | TRBV12-3/TRBV12-4 | TGTGCCAGCAGAGCCTCGGGAGGGACTGAAGCTTTCTTT | CASRASGGTEAFF
- | TRBJ1-1 | many | TRBV6-5 | TGTGCCAGCAGACTACTCCAGGGCACTGAAGCTTTCTTT | CASRLLQGTEAFF
- | TRBJ2-6 | once | TRBV28 | TGTGCCAGCAGGCCGGGCCCCCTCGGGGCCAACGTCCTGACTTTC | CASRPGPLGANVLTF
- | TRBJ2-3 | few | TRBV7-2 | TGTGCCAGCAGCTTAGCGGGGGCAGTCACAGATACGCAGTATTTT | CASSLAGAVTDTQYF
TRBD1 | TRBJ1-4 | few | TRBV12-3/TRBV12-4 | TGTGCCAGCAGGGCCCGGACAGGGAATGAAAAACTGTTTTTT | CASRARTGNEKLFF
TRBD1 | TRBJ1-1 | - | TRBV15 | TGTGCCACCAGCATACCGGGACAGGCCCTGGCGGCTTTCTTT | CATSIPGQALAAFF
- | TRBJ2-7 | - | TRBV2 | TGTGCCTGGACCAGCGGGTTCGAGCAGTACTTC | CAWTSGFEQYF
TRBD2 | TRBJ2-1 | - | TRBV20-1 | TGCAGTGCCGGGACTAGCAGGTATGAGCAGTTCTTC | CSAGTSRYEQFF
- | TRBJ1-4 | - | TRBV6-1 | TGTGCCAGCAGCAGCTCGGATGGGACGGCTGGGGATGAAAAACTGTTTTTT | CASSSSDGTAGDEKLFF
TRBD1 | TRBJ1-5 | many | TRBV12-3/TRBV12-4 | TGTGCCAGCAGTTCCAGGACAGGGGGGCGACAGCCCCAGCATTTT | CASSSRTGGRQPQHF
- | TRBJ2-2 | - | TRBV20-1 | TGCAGTGCAACCGGCCCACTTGGACTCCTGTACACCGGGGAGCTGTTTTTT | CSATGPLGLLYTGELFF
TRBD2 | TRBJ2-7 | - | TRBV12-3/TRBV12-4 | TGTGCCAGCAGTTTATTCGGGACTAGCGCCAGTACCGAGCAGTACTTC | CASSLFGTSASTEQYF
TRBD2 | TRBJ2-7 | - | TRBV27 | TGTGCCAGCAGTGTCGGGACTAGAGACTACGAGCAGTACTTC | CASSVGTRDYEQYF
TRBD1 | TRBJ2-5 | - | TRBV18 | TGTGCCAGCTCACCAGGCCAGGGGGCTATGGAGACCCAGTACTTC | CASSPGQGAMETQYF
- | TRBJ2-1 | many | TRBV7-9 | TGTGCCAGCAGCTTAGAGGCTAGCGCCCTCAATGAGCAGTTCTTC | CASSLEASALNEQFF
- | TRBJ1-4 | many | TRBV28 | TGTGCCAGCAGTCACAGGGTCCCCTCCATTACAACTAATGAAAAACTGTTTTTT | CASSHRVPSITTNEKLFF
- | TRBJ2-2 | - | TRBV12-3/TRBV12-4 | TGTGCCAGCAGTTTAGATCTGCTGAACACCGGGGAGCTGTTTTTT | CASSLDLLNTGELFF
TRBD2 | TRBJ2-5 | - | TRBV15 | TGTGCCACCAGCAGATACCTAGCGGGGGGCCTTCAAGAGACCCAGTACTTC | CATSRYLAGGLQETQYF
TRBD1 | TRBJ2-4 | - | TRBV20-1 | TGCAGTGCCACCTGGGGGCAGGGGGCGCGAAACATTCAGTACTTC | CSATWGQGARNIQYF
- | TRBJ2-5 | - | TRBV20-1 | TGCAGTGCTAGAGATCCCCGGGGGGCAGGGTTATACCAAGAGACCCAGTACTTC | CSARDPRGAGLYQETQYF
TRBD2 | TRBJ2-1 | many | TRBV7-2 | TGTGCCAGCAGCTTAGTGACTAGCGGTGGCTATGAGCAGTTCTTC | CASSLVTSGGYEQFF
TRBD1 | TRBJ2-2 | - | TRBV5-4 | TGTGCCAGCAGCCTTAGGGCAGGGGGCGCGACCGGGGAGCTGTTTTTT | CASSLRAGGATGELFF
TRBD1 | TRBJ2-3 | - | TRBV12-3/TRBV12-4 | TGTGCCAGCAGTTTAGCGTCTGGGACAGGTCTAACAGATACGCAGTATTTT | CASSLASGTGLTDTQYF
TRBD2 | TRBJ2-4 | - | TRBV3-1 | TGTGCCAGCAGCCAAAAACCCCTTGGCGGGGGGGCAATTAAAAAGGGCATTCAGTACTTC | CASSQKPLGGGAIKKGIQYF
- | TRBJ2-3 | few | TRBV20-1 | TGCTGTGCTAGTCGGTCGGCGGGGCGCACAGATACGCAGTATTTT | CCASRSAGRTDTQYF
- | TRBJ1-5 | few | TRBV20-1 | TGCAGTGCTTCCTGGGGGCGGAATCAGCCCCAGCATTTT | CSASWGRNQPQHF
- | TRBJ1-6 | - | TRBV6-1 | TGTGCCAGCAGCAAGCCCTGGAGCTCCTATAATTCACCCCTCCACTTT | CASSKPWSSYNSPLHF
- | TRBJ2-7 | few | TRBV6-1 | TGTGCCAGCAGTGACACTAGTTTTTCCTACGAGCAGTACTTC | CASSDTSFSYEQYF
- | TRBJ2-3 | - | TRBV20-1 | TGCAGTGGACTCCCGGGTGTCGGCACAGATACGCAGTATTTT | CSGLPGVGTDTQYF
- | TRBJ2-3 | few | TRBV29-1 | TGCAGCGTTGAAGATGGGGGTTCCACAGATACGCAGTATTTT | CSVEDGGSTDTQYF
- | TRBJ1-1 | few | TRBV2 | TGTGCCAGCAGTGGAGACAGCCTTGAAGCTTTCTTT | CASSGDSLEAFF
- | TRBJ1-2 | few | TRBV12-3/TRBV12-4 | TGTGCCAGCAGAGAGCAGGGGACCTCGGATGGCTACACCTTC | CASREQGTSDGYTF
TRBD1 | TRBJ1-6 | few | TRBV20-1 | TGCAGTGCTAACCCAACAGGGGTGAATTCACCCCTCCACTTT | CSANPTGVNSPLHF
TRBD2 | TRBJ2-5 | - | TRBV12-3/TRBV12-4 | TGTGCCAGCAGTGTGAGACTAGCGGGAGTGGAGACCCAGTACTTC | CASSVRLAGVETQYF
- | TRBJ2-5 | - | TRBV20-1 | TGCAGTGCTAACCCGGTGGCAGACCACTACCAAGAGACCCAGTACTTC | CSANPVADHYQETQYF
TRBD2 | TRBJ2-5 | - | TRBV3-1 | TGTGCCAGCAGCCAACTCCTCCTGCCCGACACGGGCGGGAGGTACCAAGAGACCCAGTACTTC | CASSQLLLPDTGGRYQETQYF
TRBD2 | TRBJ2-3 | few | TRBV4-1 | TGCGCCAGCAGCGACGTTAGCGGGGGGGCCACAGATACGCAGTATTTT | CASSDVSGGATDTQYF
- | TRBJ1-3 | - | TRBV6-1 | TGTGCCAGCAGTCCCGGCAAGTCCAGCTCTGGAAACACCATATATTTT | CASSPGKSSSGNTIYF
- | TRBJ2-5 | few | TRBV5-8 | TGTGCCAGCAGCTTGGGACTGACAAAAGAGACCCAGTACTTC | CASSLGLTKETQYF
TRBD2 | TRBJ2-3 | - | TRBV5-1 | TGCGCCAGCAAGCGGGGGGACACAGATACGCAGTATTTT | CASKRGDTDTQYF
- | TRBJ2-5 | - | TRBV15 | TGTGCCACCAGCAGAGACCCCAGAGGAGAGACCCAGTACTTC | CATSRDPRGETQYF
- | TRBJ2-3 | few | TRBV4-1 | TGCGCCAGCAGCCAAGATGTGAGACAGGGCACAGATACGCAGTATTTT | CASSQDVRQGTDTQYF
- | TRBJ2-3 | - | TRBV29-1 | TGCAGCGCCGACCCGGGAGATACGCAGTATTTT | CSADPGDTQYF
TRBD2 | TRBJ2-1 | - | TRBV7-2 | TGTGCCAGCAGCATACGACTAGCGGGGGCCGGTGAGCAGTTCTTC | CASSIRLAGAGEQFF
TRBD1 | TRBJ2-7 | - | TRBV12-3/TRBV12-4 | TGTGCCAGCAGTAGATCTTATGACAGGGGCTGGCACGAGCAGTACTTC | CASSRSYDRGWHEQYF
- | TRBJ1-6 | - | TRBV14 | TGTGCCAGCAGCCCGAGACGGGGCTATAATTCACCCCTCCACTTT | CASSPRRGYNSPLHF
TRBD1 | TRBJ1-2 | few | TRBV2 | TGTGCCAGCCTACAGGGGGGTTATGGCTACACCTTC | CASLQGGYGYTF
TRBD1 | TRBJ2-1 | many | TRBV27 | TGTGCCAGCAGTTCGGACAGGGGGACCTACAATGAGCAGTTCTTC | CASSSDRGTYNEQFF
- | TRBJ1-1 | - | TRBV20-1 | TGCAGTGCTAGAGATATGGGGGGCATGAACACTGAAGCTTTCTTT | CSARDMGGMNTEAFF
- | TRBJ2-2 | - | TRBV10-1 | TGCGCCAGCAGTGAGTTCCAGGGTCCCGGGGAGCTGTTTTTT | CASSEFQGPGELFF
- | TRBJ2-7 | - | TRBV25-1 | TGTGCCAGCAGAGCTTACAGTTCCTACGAGCAGTACTTC | CASRAYSSYEQYF
TRBD2 | TRBJ2-3 | - | TRBV6-2/TRBV6-3 | TGTGCCAGCAGTTACTCGTCGCGCGGGAGAGAGTTTCTCCCTAACACAGATACGCAGTATTTT | CASSYSSRGREFLPNTDTQYF